This T cell receptor (beta chain) was captured by sequencing in a study of T-cell reconstitution after alpha-beta-depleted transplantation in children. Unique molecular identifiers were built into the TCRbeta library. TCRdb itself ran the PCR reads through MiXCR, one entry per CDR3 protein. Among hundreds of thousands of distinct CDR3 sequences, around 12% were seen once, and the ten largest hold roughly 2.8%. This sequence originates from a human donor who donated a stem cell graft to a child with acute lymphoblastic leukemia. The specimen was PBMCs from the stem cell graft donor, collected from the stem cell graft.

This chain's CDR3 is CASSERYREAPSDQPQHF. In nucleotides, the CDR3 is TGTGCCAGCTCAGAGAGATACAGGGAGGCGCCTTCCGATCAGCCCCAGCATTTT. The chain couples TRBV18 to TRBJ1-5, with a tentative D call TRBD1 (6 bases). Germline-derived CDR1 and CDR2 are KGHSH and LQKENI. The CDR3 covers 18 residues. V was clipped by 5 bases and J by 5 bases, with 25 bases between them.